This T cell receptor (beta chain) appears in the sequencing data of a study of T cells after posttransplantation cyclophosphamide. General study findings and limits: Recipient CMV seropositivity and CMV reactivation strongly tracked TRB clonality.

This clone was detected only a few times. Its antigen is still unknown. Profiled with immunoSEQ multiplex PCR; TCRdb holds only in-frame clones, not every one. This sample has about 52,000 clones, with around 94% found just once. With 6 bases removed from V and 3 bases from J, the gap between germline ends came to 12 bases. The CDR3 consists of 13 residues. Germline V gene data show CDR1 as SGHVS and CDR2 as FNYEAQ. Input material: PBMCs. The V gene is TRBV7-6, the J gene TRBJ2-7; a weak D match, TRBD1 (5 bases). This receptor was identified in a woman aged 25 to 39 in good health and a related stem cell transplant donor. The CDR3 region is CASSPDSVYEQYF. The CDR3, as DNA: TGTGCCAGCAGTCCTGACAGCGTCTACGAGCAGTACTTC.